These 27 T cell receptor beta chains share one sample of origin, sequenced in a study of blood T cells in healthy people across ages. A sample-barcoded 5' primer and a J-beta primer mix were used in a second PCR of roughly 7 to 12 cycles. Via MiXCR, TCRdb re-called the 5' RACE reads, giving one row per CDR3 protein. The sample consists of fewer than 2 million distinct CDR3 sequences, roughly two fifths of them appearing once. Input material: blood. The receptor source for this set is a human donor in good health.

This clonotype was detected only a few times. This sequence joins TRBV29-1 and TRBJ2-1; TRBD2 aligns across 9 bases. V lost 3 bases, J lost 15 bases, and 12 bases stayed unmatched. The CDR3 has 13 residues. Germline V gives CDR1 SQVTM, CDR2 ANQGSEA. The CDR3 loop reads CSVDGGGGGRSFF. The CDR3 coding sequence is TGCAGCGTTGATGGGGGCGGGGGGGGCCGTTCGTTCTTC.

The rearrangement links TRBV7-2 to TRBJ2-1, with TRBD2 identical over 14 bases. The CDR3 spans 19 residues. Germline V lookup: CDR1 SGHTA, CDR2 FQGNSA. J lost 5 bases, V lost 4 bases, and 13 bases had no gene match. The CDR3 protein is CASSSRGRGLAGGHNEQFF. CDR3 sequence (DNA): TGTGCCAGCAGCTCCCGAGGACGTGGACTAGCGGGGGGTCACAATGAGCAGTTCTTC.

This clonotype showed up just a few times. The CDR3 reads CASTLAGGPNEQFF. CDR3 bases: TGTGCCAGCACTCTAGCGGGGGGCCCTAATGAGCAGTTCTTC. This chain connects TRBV6-2 or TRBV6-3 to TRBJ2-1; 11 positions match TRBD2. The germline V gene encodes CDR1 MNHEY and CDR2 SVGEGT. The CDR3 length is 14 residues. The V gene end was trimmed by 7 bases and the J gene end by 7 bases; junction bases not matched to a gene: 6.

Turning to this clonotype: Mismatch with germline at one junction end may stem from a read error. The genes are TRBV20-1 and TRBJ2-3; TRBD1 matches 7 bases. The CDR3 runs to 14 residues. Germline CDR1 reads DFQATT; CDR2 reads SNEGSKA (reference sequence). CDR3 in amino acids: CSASPFTRTGTQYF. CDR3 DNA: TGCAGTGCTAGCCCTTTTACGAGGACAGGTACGCAGTATTTT.

This clonotype was counted a few times. The chain couples TRBV2 to TRBJ2-7, with D uncertain. Germline-derived CDR1 and CDR2 are SNHLY and FYNNEI. Trimming removed 0 bases from V and 3 bases from J, with 18 bases in between. The CDR3 loop spans 17 amino acids. The DNA of the CDR3 is TGTGCCAGCAGTGAAGCCCCAGATACCTTAACCTTCTACGAGCAGTACTTC. Translating it yields CASSEAPDTLTFYEQYF.

In regard to this clonotype: A read error may produce the germline difference seen at one junction end. The chain combines TRBV29-1 with TRBJ1-2; a possible D gene is TRBD1 (5 bases). This CDR3 is 11 amino acids long. Germline V CDR1 and CDR2: SQVTM, ANQGSEA. CDR3: CSIEGTGGYTF. In DNA form, the CDR3 reads TGTAGCATCGAAGGCACAGGCGGCTACACCTTC.

This chain joins TRBV27 and TRBJ1-1; the match to TRBD1 covers 11 bases. The CDR3 runs to 16 residues. V dropped 5 bases and J dropped 4; count of bases not matched to a gene: 9. Germline lookup yields CDR1 MNHEY and CDR2 SMNVEV (reference sequence). This CDR3 reads CASSSGTGGGSTEAFF. DNA of the CDR3: TGTGCCAGCAGTAGCGGGACAGGGGGGGGGAGCACTGAAGCTTTCTTT.

The chain links TRBV12-3 or TRBV12-4 to TRBJ2-1, with D possibly matching TRBD2 (6 bases). This CDR3 has 15 residues. The V and J ends lost 6 bases and 2 bases respectively, with 14 bases between them. DNA of the CDR3: TGTGCCAGCAGACCCGTTGGAGGGACCTACAATGAGCAGTTCTTC. Amino acid sequence: CASRPVGGTYNEQFF.

The chain recombines TRBV7-3 with TRBJ1-2, with a possible D match to TRBD1 (5 bases). Trimming cost V 3 bases and J 0 bases, with 11 bases left between them. CDR3 length: 15 residues. Germline assignment: CDR1 SGHTA and CDR2 FQGTGA. The CDR3 nucleotides read TGTGCCAGCAGCTTTAATGGGGCCACTAACTATGGCTACACCTTC. Its protein product is CASSFNGATNYGYTF.

Worth noting for this clonotype: This may arise from a read error, as a much more abundant clone is one base away. The chain recombines TRBV7-2 with TRBJ2-4; weak D call: TRBD2 (6 bases). Trimming left V 4 bases short and J 11 bases short, with 21 bases between. This CDR3 contains 15 residues. CDR1 is SGHTA, CDR2 FQGNSA, per germline. CDR3 sequence: CASSSRFGGRDVQYF. In DNA, the CDR3 is TGTGCCAGCAGCTCCCGGTTTGGGGGGAGAGACGTTCAGTACTTC.

The chain links TRBV6-6 to TRBJ1-2; 7 nucleotides align to TRBD1. Germline V gene data show CDR1 as MNHNY and CDR2 as SVGAGI (reference sequence). The CDR3 runs 14 residues. The V and J ends lost 3 bases and 4 bases, in that order; junction bases with no gene match: 5. The CDR3 DNA reads TGTGCCAGCAGTTATGAGGGGACAGTCTATGGCTACACCTTC. This sequence encodes CASSYEGTVYGYTF.

V and J are TRBV7-2 and TRBJ2-1, with a tentative D call TRBD1 (6 bases). The V and J ends lost 6 bases and 10 bases respectively, with 16 bases between them. The CDR3 length is 13 residues. From germline, CDR1 is SGHTA and CDR2 FQGNSA. The chain's CDR3 is CASSRDTFYEQFF. As DNA, the CDR3 is TGTGCCAGCAGTCGGGACACATTCTACGAGCAGTTCTTC.

This clonotype was picked up one time. The chain joins TRBV3-1 to TRBJ2-7; 7 bases map to TRBD2. CDR1 is LGHDT and CDR2 is YNNKEL in the germline V gene (reference sequence). The V gene end was trimmed by 4 bases and the J gene end by 3 bases; junction bases not matched to a gene: 12. The CDR3 runs 16 residues. CDR3 loop: CASSPHPGGESYEQYF. CDR3 sequence (DNA): TGTGCCAGCAGCCCCCATCCGGGGGGAGAAAGCTACGAGCAGTACTTC.

The V gene is TRBV3-1, the J gene TRBJ1-2, with 9 nucleotides matching TRBD1. Trimming at V came to 8 bases and at J to 3 bases, leaving 13 bases not matched to a gene. This CDR3 spans 16 amino acids. Germline loops: CDR1 LGHDT, CDR2 YNNKEL (reference sequence). The CDR3 region is CASYTVGTGLDYGYTF. CDR3 DNA: TGTGCCAGCTATACGGTTGGGACAGGGCTTGACTATGGCTACACCTTC.

This rearrangement joins TRBV30 to TRBJ2-5, with D possibly TRBD2 on 6 matching bases. Germline V gives CDR1 GTSNPN, CDR2 SVGIG (reference sequence). Trimming removed 3 bases at V and 5 bases at J, with 10 bases between. The CDR3 extends over 12 amino acids. The CDR3 here is CAWRGSGETQYF. The DNA of the CDR3 is TGTGCCTGGAGAGGCAGCGGGGAGACCCAGTACTTC.

This clonotype was observed a handful of times. This chain connects TRBV20-1 to TRBJ2-5; a weak D match, TRBD1 (6 bases). Germline lookup yields CDR1 DFQATT and CDR2 SNEGSKA (reference sequence). The CDR3 is made up of 13 amino acids. The V end lost 3 bases, the J end lost 11 bases, and 19 bases lay between the germline ends. For the CDR3, the DNA is TGCAGTGCTAGGGCAGGGGTATCGCGAGAGCAGTACTTC. The encoded protein is CSARAGVSREQYF.

V and J are TRBV6-2 or TRBV6-3 and TRBJ1-2; D ambiguous. This CDR3 has 16 residues. Trimming took 6 bases from V and 2 from J, leaving 19 bases between them. CDR1 and CDR2 (germline): MNHEY, SVGEGT. The CDR3 region is CASRPQGAAANYGYTF. CDR3 DNA sequence: TGTGCCAGCAGGCCGCAAGGAGCTGCAGCCAACTATGGCTACACCTTC.

The chain employs TRBV20-1 and TRBJ2-1, with D unresolved. V was cut by 1 base and J by 10 bases, with 17 bases left in between. The germline CDR1 and CDR2 sequences are DFQATT and SNEGSKA (reference sequence). The CDR3 sequence is 14 residues long. CDR3 DNA: TGCAGTGCTAGAGTTGTTGGTGGGCCTCCAGAGCAGTTCTTC. This gives the protein CSARVVGGPPEQFF.

V usage is TRBV4-1 and J usage is TRBJ1-4; weak D call: TRBD1 (5 bases). The CDR3 extends over 15 amino acids. Per germline, CDR1 MGHRA and CDR2 YSYEKL. V was clipped by 3 bases and J by 6 bases, with 14 bases between them. This chain's CDR3 is CASSHQGFLDEKLFF. CDR3 nucleotides: TGCGCCAGCAGCCACCAGGGTTTCCTGGATGAAAAACTGTTTTTT.

This clonotype appeared a few times. The V gene is TRBV20-1, the J gene TRBJ2-7; TRBD1 agrees at 8 bases. This CDR3 comprises 14 residues. The germline V gene encodes CDR1 DFQATT and CDR2 SNEGSKA (reference sequence). V lost 0 bases, J lost 5 bases, and 6 bases stayed unmatched. CDR3 sequence reads: CSARDGQGADEQYF. The CDR3 DNA is TGCAGTGCTAGAGATGGACAGGGCGCGGACGAGCAGTACTTC.

This sequence joins TRBV20-1 and TRBJ2-7, with 7 bases lining up with TRBD1. The CDR3 extends over 14 amino acids. Germline V gene data show CDR1 as DFQATT and CDR2 as SNEGSKA (reference sequence). V shed 3 bases and J 4 bases; nucleotides not matched to a gene: 9. As DNA, the CDR3 is TGCAGTGCTAGTACCGGGACAGCGTTTTACGAGCAGTACTTC. Protein: CSASTGTAFYEQYF.

This chain connects TRBV28 to TRBJ2-3; 8 bases agree with TRBD2. The J segment lost 4 bases and the V segment lost 2 bases, leaving 5 bases of the junction unmatched. CDR1 and CDR2 from the germline V gene are MDHEN and SYDVKM. The CDR3 runs 15 residues. CDR3 residues: CASSLVGGVADTQYF. The CDR3 nucleotides are TGTGCCAGCAGTTTAGTCGGGGGGGTCGCAGATACGCAGTATTTT.

The chain combines TRBV20-1 with TRBJ2-7; TRBD2 agrees at 7 bases. The CDR3 length is 12 residues. The J segment lost 5 bases and the V segment lost 0 bases, leaving 1 base of the junction unmatched. Per germline, CDR1 DFQATT and CDR2 SNEGSKA (reference sequence). CDR3: CSAREGGNEQYF. CDR3 DNA: TGCAGTGCTAGAGAGGGAGGGAACGAGCAGTACTTC.

This clonotype was found many times. V usage is TRBV6-5 and J usage is TRBJ2-7; 9 bases align to TRBD1. Germline V gene sequence: CDR1 MNHEY, CDR2 SVGAGI. This CDR3 has 13 amino acids. J gave up 3 bases and V 6 bases, and 3 bases lay outside the gene matches. The CDR3 sequence: CASRGTGFYEQYF. CDR3 DNA sequence: TGTGCCAGCAGAGGGACAGGGTTCTACGAGCAGTACTTC.

This clonotype has just one count. The rearrangement joins TRBV28 to TRBJ2-7; 7 nucleotides line up with TRBD1. The junction had 6 bases not matched to a gene; V was cut back by 8 bases and J by 5 bases. This CDR3 has 12 residues. CDR1 and CDR2 from the germline V gene are MDHEN and SYDVKM. The CDR3 spells CASDPGQNEQYF. The CDR3 nucleotides read TGTGCCAGCGACCCGGGACAGAACGAGCAGTACTTC.

This clonotype appeared many times. This rearrangement joins TRBV21-1 to TRBJ2-4; TRBD1 is the table's D call and was not checked against the DNA. TRBV21-1 counts as a pseudogene. This CDR3 has 17 residues. CDR3 DNA sequence: TGTGCCAGCAGCAATTTGAAGACAGGGAGCCACAAAAACATTCAGTACTTC. It codes for CASSNLKTGSHKNIQYF.

This clonotype has more than one count but fewer than ten. The chain recombines TRBV12-3 or TRBV12-4 with TRBJ2-7; D may be TRBD1 (6 bases). Trimming removed 11 bases at V and 4 bases at J, with 21 bases between. The CDR3 is 14 residues long. Here the CDR3 reads CAGSEVGDKYEQYF. As DNA, the CDR3 is TGTGCCGGGTCCGAAGTCGGGGACAAGTACGAGCAGTACTTC.